This TCR beta chain derives from a study of cytomegalovirus exposure and HLA in healthy donors (dated by TCRdb to about 2017). Context from the whole study: In an earlier analysis of approximately 640 of the donors, 276 Gb of sequence data and 90 million to 120 million unique TCR beta sequences from approximately 180 million T cells were reported. Approximately 330 gigabases of sequencing data and roughly 80 million unique TCR sequences made up an early release that covered around 640 HLA-typed donors. Of the roughly 410 genotyped donors, more than 75% were placed in the genetic ancestry cluster associated with self-reported Caucasian donors. The study was designed to test whether signatures of past pathogen exposure could be identified by cataloging public T cell receptors. Using immunosequencing, the study profiled T cell repertoires from 500 to 800 subjects and related those repertoires to cytomegalovirus serostatus. In addition to the first cohort of roughly 670 subjects, a separate validation cohort of 120 different subjects was used. To predict cytomegalovirus infection status, the study brought together high-throughput TCR immunosequencing, statistical association of individual TCRs with disease status, and machine learning. To study patterns of TCR occurrence, a later analysis re-analyzed previously published TCR beta repertoires from around 670 donors and added high-resolution HLA genotyping. Rather than using new phenotypic data, the later analysis identified candidate immune exposures from TCR beta sequences and from how often those sequences occurred across donors. An earlier analysis of around 640 of the donors used high-throughput TCR beta sequencing to judge whether each TCR beta V gene segment behaved as functional or pseudogenic. Donor age, sex, ethnicity and CMV serostatus were collected together with the repertoire data. Genome-wide SNP genotypes for about 65% of the 666 donors were used in a later genetic analysis, which treated that subset as a discovery cohort. Every repertoire in the discovery cohort had been generated on one and the same sequencing platform. HLA typing included class I and class II loci at four-digit resolution. Typing coverage differed by locus: A, B, C, DRB1 and DQB1 were typed in roughly 620-630 donors, DQA1 in approximately 520, DPA1 in roughly 590, and DPB1 in around 490. About five DR-DQ haplotypes were treated as single units for association and clustering because of strong linkage in the cohort. Among some 410 genotyped donors of the cohort, an average of about 240,000 unique TCR beta nucleotide sequences was sequenced per donor, of which 15% to 20% were non-productive.

In the germline V gene (reference sequence), CDR1 corresponds to SEHNR and CDR2 to FQNEAQ. Between the V and J ends, shortened by 1 base and 4 bases respectively, the junction contains 16 bases. Reading from cysteine to phenylalanine, the CDR3 counts 16 amino acids. Solely the CDR3 DNA is kept, with 48 bases framed from the first base. Details on this clone: The antigen it binds to is not known. No base-level quality is on record; no much larger clone is a single base apart.

The library came from the immunoSEQ multiplex PCR assay. For the multiplex PCR, a mixture combining 60 forward primers for TCR Vbeta segments and 13 reverse primers for TCR Jbeta segments was used. The CDR3 region of rearranged TCR beta genes was amplified from genomic DNA by a multiplex PCR assay. On the Illumina HiSeq System, the amplified TCR beta libraries were sequenced as 87-base-pair reads. The original methods were these. A later analysis counted tens of millions of unique TCR beta chains across the 650 to 700 repertoires, and some 11 million of these chains were shared by at least two donors. Raw reads were error-corrected and collapsed into unique sequences with a nearest-neighbor algorithm that merged closely related sequences to remove PCR and sequencing errors. V, D and J gene segments were assigned by aligning CDR3 sequences to IMGT reference sequences. For a sequence to be retained, at least a six-nucleotide match to both a V gene segment and a J gene segment was required. Rearrangements were called productive when the CDR3 lacked stop codons and stayed in frame with V and J; all others were non-productive. Following IMGT convention, CDR3 was defined as the stretch from the second conserved V-encoded cysteine to the conserved J-encoded phenylalanine. In an earlier analysis of more than 550 of the donors, sequences lacking an unambiguous match to a single V gene segment were excluded. In an earlier analysis of approximately 500 of the donors, a V segment was called functional when productive rearrangements were above 56.7%, and segregating when the standard deviation between donors exceeded 5%. To diagnose cytomegalovirus status from the catalog of TCR beta chain sequences, a statistical classification framework was built. In a later analysis, TCR nucleotide sequences were compared against IMGT/GENE-DB human TR gene sequences so that V and J genes could be assigned. The TCRdist pipeline was used in a later analysis to assign CDR3 sequences and most-parsimonious VDJ recombination scenarios. A later analysis defined each TCR beta chain by its CDR3 amino acid sequence plus V-gene family, and excluded reads lacking a unique V-gene family. A later analysis removed nearly 600 highly shared, low-generation-probability nucleotide sequences to deal with suspected cross-contamination and a sequencing artifact. In a later analysis, a clonal expansion index was calculated for each public chain from normalized within-repertoire ranks of inferred template counts. In a later analysis, generation probabilities were computed using a VDJ recombination model fitted to out-of-frame rearrangements, and the results were checked against IGoR. A later analysis scored TCR-TCR, TCR-HLA and TCR-CMV co-occurrence with hypergeometric tests, applying a repertoire-size bias correction to TCR pairs. False discovery rates were estimated in a later analysis by permuting HLA or CMV assignments 20 times. In a later analysis, co-occurring TCRs were grouped using DBSCAN, with TCRdist sequence similarity added in when clustering inside HLA-allele-positive subsets. Repertoires with fewer than 30,000 or more than 120,000 public chains were left out of co-occurrence clustering, as were about five repertoires with anomalous nucleotide sharing. As stored in TCRdb, this immuneACCESS dataset retains in-frame rearrangements with V and J assigned. A fraction of the clones does not appear; measured against another copy, unresolved V genes explain less than half of the discrepancy, and the remainder lacks a known reason. V, J and clone size are taken as reported in that table, and D and trimming were inferred from the DNA itself. Recorded for this sample are more than 90,000 clones; around 77% of them occurred a single time. The top ten constitute around 4.9% of the sample.

In total, 500 to 700 healthy bone marrow donors made up the cohort. All cohort members were sampled while nominally healthy, although unrecorded immune exposures were likely present. The donor tested CMV seropositive, placing the donor among the 290 or so seropositive members of the cohort. Each donor provided a peripheral blood sample, and peripheral blood mononuclear cells were used for TCR beta sequencing. The Qiagen DNeasy Blood Extraction Kit was used to extract genomic DNA from the blood cell samples. Overall results and qualifications from the work: Roughly 17 rarely observed V segments, including chromosome 9 orphons, were excluded from the earlier analysis of a few hundred of the donors because counts were too low. According to a later analysis, parvovirus B19, influenza, CMV and Epstein-Barr virus appeared linked to several top co-occurrence clusters. For the cohort, immune exposure information was limited to CMV serostatus. The presence/absence analyses assumed that sequencing depth was roughly uniform across donors, and that assumption may not be true. The sequencing pipeline was judged likely to have produced a cluster of highly shared sequence variants as a technical artifact. Some IMGT-functional V segments, including TRBV6-2 and TRBV6-3, could not be told apart with the 87-base-pair reads, so those segments were excluded. A further reported finding was that TCR beta sequences accurately predicted the HLA-A and HLA-B alleles for most subjects in the first cohort. The classifier was reported to diagnose cytomegalovirus status with high specificity and sensitivity in both the original cohort and the validation cohort. Most CMV-associated TCR beta chains appeared to be HLA-restricted in a later analysis, and the HLA associations seemed to be driven largely by CMV exposure. Broadly in line with IMGT annotations, most TCR beta V segments showed up in productive rearrangements about 87% or about 30% of the time in an earlier analysis of around 550 of the donors. Because HLA typing was unavailable for some donors at each locus, only the typed subset was used in association tests. In a later analysis, HLA-associated TCR beta chains showed more clonal expansion and lower generation probabilities than non-associated chains that were equally common. In a later genetic analysis, a missense DCLRE1C variant was associated with V-gene and J-gene trimming of TCR beta chains, and the association was replicated in an independent cohort. A later analysis associated about 18,000 TCR beta sequences with specific HLA alleles at a false discovery rate of 0.05. A later genetic analysis reported fewer N-insertions in productive TCRs among donors in an Asian-associated ancestry cluster than the roughly 700-donor mean. Linkage disequilibrium might explain the correlated functional status among segregating V segments, but an unknown experimental factor could not be ruled out. This cohort had only TCR beta chains sequenced, and the lack of alpha or paired-chain data limited which features could be detected. Most TCR sequences were seen in very few donors, while some public TCRs were found in many individuals. In a later analysis, TCR association rates were found to vary across HLA loci, with the most associated TCRs seen for DRB1 alleles and the fewest for HLA-C alleles. In vitro tests confirmed that three of the cytomegalovirus-associated TCR beta chains recognize cytomegalovirus antigens. The authors suggested that the approach could potentially be extended to other disease states and immunological phenotypes. The study gave a list of 150 to 200 TCR beta chains associated with cytomegalovirus. Strong co-occurrence of HLA alleles, especially DR and DQ, made assigning TCR associations to individual alleles difficult.

The chain uses TRBV7-9 and TRBJ1-1; TRBD1 is perhaps the D gene, given 6 matching bases. The sequencing sample was made of PBMCs. This sequence originates from a man over 45 in good health and CMV-seropositive. Here the CDR3 is given as CASSLGVGGGFTEAFF. The nucleotide sequence reads as follows: TGTGCCAGCAGCTTAGGTGTTGGGGGGGGCTTCACTGAAGCTTTCTTT.